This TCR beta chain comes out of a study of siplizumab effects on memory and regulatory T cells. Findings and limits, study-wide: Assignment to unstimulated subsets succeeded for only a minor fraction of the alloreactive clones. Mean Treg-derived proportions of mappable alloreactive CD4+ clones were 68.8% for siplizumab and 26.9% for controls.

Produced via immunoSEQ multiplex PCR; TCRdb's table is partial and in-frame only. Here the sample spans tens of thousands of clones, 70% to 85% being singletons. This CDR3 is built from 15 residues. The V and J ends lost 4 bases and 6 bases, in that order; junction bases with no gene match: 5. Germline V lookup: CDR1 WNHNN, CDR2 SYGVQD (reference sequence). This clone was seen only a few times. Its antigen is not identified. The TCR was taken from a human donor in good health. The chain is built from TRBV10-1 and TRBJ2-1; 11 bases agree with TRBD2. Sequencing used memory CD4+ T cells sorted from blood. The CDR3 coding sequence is TGCGCCAGCAGTGCCGGGACTAGCGGCACCAATGAGCAGTTCTTC. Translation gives CASSAGTSGTNEQFF.